This record looks at one T cell receptor (beta chain) sequence and its context. As yet, its antigen is unknown. Time point meaning: week 5, during vaccination. Alongside topical imiquimod, each dose of vaccine comprised 300 ug of mutant IDH1 20-mer peptide. Trimming pared 8 bases from V and 5 bases from J, leaving 15 bases between. The CDR3 spans 13 residues. The germline CDR1 and CDR2 sequences are SGHAT and FQNNGV. These data come from a study of a mutant IDH1 vaccine in newly diagnosed glioma. About the research overall: Eight vaccinations reached patients in weeks 1, 3, 5, 7, 11, 15, 19 and 23. First vaccine doses came 4-6 weeks after radiotherapy alone, or with temozolomide cycles. Treated patients, 62.5% male and around 40% female, averaged roughly 43 years of age.

Study-level findings and limits: Pseudoprogression appears to have had no connection to changes in top peripheral T cell clonotypes.

The table came from immunoSEQ multiplex PCR; TCRdb's copy has only in-frame clones and leaves some out. The data show 53,000 or so clones, around 78% seen once. V and J are TRBV11-2 and TRBJ1-1; possibly TRBD1 for D (5 bases). This TCR came from a man aged 50 or older with glioma. The sequencing here drew on PBMCs, taken from a glioma patient whose treatment included an IDH1 peptide vaccine. The CDR3 nucleotides read TGTGCCAGCGGAAACACAGGTTCTACTGAAGCTTTCTTT. This gives the protein CASGNTGSTEAFF.